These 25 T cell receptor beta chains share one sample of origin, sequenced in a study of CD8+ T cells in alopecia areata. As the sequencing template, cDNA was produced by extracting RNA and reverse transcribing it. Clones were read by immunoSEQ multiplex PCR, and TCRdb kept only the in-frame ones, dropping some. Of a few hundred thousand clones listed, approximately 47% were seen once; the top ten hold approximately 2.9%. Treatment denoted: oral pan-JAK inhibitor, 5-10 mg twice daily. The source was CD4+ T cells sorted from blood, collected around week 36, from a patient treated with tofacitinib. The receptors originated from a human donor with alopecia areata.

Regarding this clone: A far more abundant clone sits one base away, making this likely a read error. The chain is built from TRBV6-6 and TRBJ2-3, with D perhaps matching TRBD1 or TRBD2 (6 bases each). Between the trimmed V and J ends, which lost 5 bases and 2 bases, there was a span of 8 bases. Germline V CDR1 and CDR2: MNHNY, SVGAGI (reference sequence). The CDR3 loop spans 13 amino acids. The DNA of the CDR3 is TGTGCCAGCAGTGGGGGGCCCACAGATACGCAGTATTTT. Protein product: CASSGGPTDTQYF.

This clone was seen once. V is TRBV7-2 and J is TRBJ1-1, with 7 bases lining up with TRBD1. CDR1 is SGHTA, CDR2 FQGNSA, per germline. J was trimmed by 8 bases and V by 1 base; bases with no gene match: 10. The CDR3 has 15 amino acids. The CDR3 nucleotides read TGTGCCAGCAGCTTAGGACAGGGAGACCGGTGGGAAGCTTTCTTT. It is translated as CASSLGQGDRWEAFF. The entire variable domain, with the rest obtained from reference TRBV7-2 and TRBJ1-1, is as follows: GAGVSQSPSNKVTEKGKDVELRCDPISGHTALYWYRQSLGQGLEFLIYFQGNSAPDKSGLPSDRFSAERTGGSVSTLTIQRTQQEDSAVYLCASSLGQGDRWEAFFGQGTRLTVV.

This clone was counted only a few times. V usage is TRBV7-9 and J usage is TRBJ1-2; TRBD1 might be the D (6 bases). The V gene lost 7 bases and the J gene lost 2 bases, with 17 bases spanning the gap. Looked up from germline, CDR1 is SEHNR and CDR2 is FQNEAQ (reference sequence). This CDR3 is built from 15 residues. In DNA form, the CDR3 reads TGTGCCAGCACCCTCCCGCGGACAGCAAACTATGGCTACACCTTC. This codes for CASTLPRTANYGYTF.

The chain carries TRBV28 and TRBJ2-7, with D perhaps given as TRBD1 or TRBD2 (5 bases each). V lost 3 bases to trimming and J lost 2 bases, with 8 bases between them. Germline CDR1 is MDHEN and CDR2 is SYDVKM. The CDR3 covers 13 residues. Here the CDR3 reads CASSLGVTYEQYF. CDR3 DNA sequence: TGTGCCAGCAGTTTGGGGGTAACCTACGAGCAGTACTTC.

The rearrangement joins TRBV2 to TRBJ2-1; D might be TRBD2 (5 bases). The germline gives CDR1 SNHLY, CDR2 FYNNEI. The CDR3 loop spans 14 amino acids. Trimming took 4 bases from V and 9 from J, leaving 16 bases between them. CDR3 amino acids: CASSGTPGGGEQFF. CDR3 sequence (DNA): TGTGCCAGCAGTGGGACTCCCGGCGGTGGTGAGCAGTTCTTC. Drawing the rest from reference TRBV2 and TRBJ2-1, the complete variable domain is EPEVTQTPSHQVTQMGQEVILRCVPISNHLYFYWYRQILGQKVEFLVSFYNNEISEKSEIFDDQFSVERPDGSNFTLKIRSTKLEDSAMYFCASSGTPGGGEQFFGPGTRLTVL.

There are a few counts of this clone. CDR3 sequence reads: CSVEGSQGAIQYF. The CDR3 nucleotides read TGCAGCGTTGAAGGATCCCAGGGGGCCATTCAGTACTTC. J is TRBJ2-4 and V is TRBV29-1; TRBD1 agrees at 8 bases. The length of the CDR3 is 13 residues. Per germline, CDR1 SQVTM and CDR2 ANQGSEA. V trimming: 1 base; J trimming: 9 bases; junction bases outside the gene matches: 5.

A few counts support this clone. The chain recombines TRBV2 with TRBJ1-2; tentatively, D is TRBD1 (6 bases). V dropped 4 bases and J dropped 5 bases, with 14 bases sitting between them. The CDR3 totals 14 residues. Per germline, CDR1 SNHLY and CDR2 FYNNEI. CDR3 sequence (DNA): TGTGCCAGCAGTGCTACAGGGACGGGGTATGGCTACACCTTC. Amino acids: CASSATGTGYGYTF.

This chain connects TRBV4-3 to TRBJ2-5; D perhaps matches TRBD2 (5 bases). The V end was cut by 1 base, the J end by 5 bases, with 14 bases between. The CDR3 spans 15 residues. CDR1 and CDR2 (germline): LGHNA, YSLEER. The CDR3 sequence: CASSQGRGGRETQYF. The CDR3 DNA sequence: TGCGCCAGCAGCCAAGGCCGTGGAGGACGGGAGACCCAGTACTTC.

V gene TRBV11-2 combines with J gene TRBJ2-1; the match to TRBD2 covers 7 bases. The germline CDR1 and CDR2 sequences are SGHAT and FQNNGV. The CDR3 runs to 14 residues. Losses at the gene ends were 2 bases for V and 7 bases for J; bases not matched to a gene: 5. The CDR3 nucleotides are TGTGCCAGCAGCTTAAGCGGGACCCTAAATGAGCAGTTCTTC. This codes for CASSLSGTLNEQFF. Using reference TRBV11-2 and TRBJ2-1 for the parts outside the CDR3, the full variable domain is EAGVAQSPRYKIIEKRQSVAFWCNPISGHATLYWYQQILGQGPKLLIQFQNNGVVDDSQLPKDRFSAERLKGVDSTLKIQPAKLEDSAVYLCASSLSGTLNEQFFGPGTRLTVL.

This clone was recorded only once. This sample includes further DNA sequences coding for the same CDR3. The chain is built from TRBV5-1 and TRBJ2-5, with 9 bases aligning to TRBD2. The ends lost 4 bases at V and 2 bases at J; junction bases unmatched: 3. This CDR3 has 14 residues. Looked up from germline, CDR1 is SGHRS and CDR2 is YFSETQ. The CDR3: CASSPGLAQETQYF. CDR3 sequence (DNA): TGCGCCAGCAGCCCCGGACTAGCGCAAGAGACCCAGTACTTC.

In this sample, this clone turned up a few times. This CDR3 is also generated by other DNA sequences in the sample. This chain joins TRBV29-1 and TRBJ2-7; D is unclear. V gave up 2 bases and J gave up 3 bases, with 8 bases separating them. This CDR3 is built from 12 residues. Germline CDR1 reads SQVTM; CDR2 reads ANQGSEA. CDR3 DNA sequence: TGCAGCGTTGAAAACAGAGACTACGAGCAGTACTTC. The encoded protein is CSVENRDYEQYF.

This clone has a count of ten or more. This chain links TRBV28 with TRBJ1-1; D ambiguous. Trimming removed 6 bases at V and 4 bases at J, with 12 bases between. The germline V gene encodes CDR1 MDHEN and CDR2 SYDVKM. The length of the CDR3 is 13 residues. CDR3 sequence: CASRTGSGTEAFF. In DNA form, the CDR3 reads TGTGCCAGCAGGACGGGGTCGGGCACTGAAGCTTTCTTT.

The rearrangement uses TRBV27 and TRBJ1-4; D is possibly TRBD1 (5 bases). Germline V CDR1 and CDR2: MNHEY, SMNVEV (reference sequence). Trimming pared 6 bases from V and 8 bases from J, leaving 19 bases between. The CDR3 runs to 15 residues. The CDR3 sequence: CASSWRGGGVEKLFF. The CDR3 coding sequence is TGTGCCAGCAGCTGGAGGGGAGGTGGGGTCGAAAAACTGTTTTTT. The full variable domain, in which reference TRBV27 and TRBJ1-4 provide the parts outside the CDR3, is EAQVTQNPRYLITVTGKKLTVTCSQNMNHEYMSWYRQDPGLGLRQIYYSMNVEVTDKGDVPEGYKVSRKEKRNFPLILESPSPNQTSLYFCASSWRGGGVEKLFFGSGTQLSVL.

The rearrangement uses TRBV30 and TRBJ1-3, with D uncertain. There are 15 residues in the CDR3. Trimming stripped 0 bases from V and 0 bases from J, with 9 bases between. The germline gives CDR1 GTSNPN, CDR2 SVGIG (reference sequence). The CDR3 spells CAWSVTLSSGNTIYF. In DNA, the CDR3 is TGTGCCTGGAGTGTAACACTGAGCTCTGGAAACACCATATATTTT. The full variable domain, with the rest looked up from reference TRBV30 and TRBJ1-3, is SQTIHQWPATLVQPVGSPLSLECTVEGTSNPNLYWYRQAAGRGLQLLFYSVGIGQISSEVPQNLSASRPQDRQFILSSKKLLLSDSGFYLCAWSVTLSSGNTIYFGEGSWLTVV.

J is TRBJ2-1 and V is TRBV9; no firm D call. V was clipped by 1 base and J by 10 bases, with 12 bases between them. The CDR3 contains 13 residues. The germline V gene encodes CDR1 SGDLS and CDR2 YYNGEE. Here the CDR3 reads CASSVLVLGEQFF. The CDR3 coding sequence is TGTGCCAGCAGCGTACTAGTCTTGGGGGAGCAGTTCTTC.

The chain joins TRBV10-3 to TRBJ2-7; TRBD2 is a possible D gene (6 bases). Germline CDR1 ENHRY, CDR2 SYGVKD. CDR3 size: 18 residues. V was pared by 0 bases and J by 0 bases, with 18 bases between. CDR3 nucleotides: TGTGCCATCAGTGAGTCGCCCCGGGGGAAGCGGTTCTCCTACGAGCAGTACTTC. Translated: CAISESPRGKRFSYEQYF.

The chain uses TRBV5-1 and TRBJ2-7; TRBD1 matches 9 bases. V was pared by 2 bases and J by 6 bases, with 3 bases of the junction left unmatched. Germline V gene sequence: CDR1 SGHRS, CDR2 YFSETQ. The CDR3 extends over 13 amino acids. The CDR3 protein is CASSFRTGVEQYF. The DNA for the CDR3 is TGCGCCAGCAGCTTCAGGACAGGGGTCGAGCAGTACTTC.

DNA for the CDR3: TGTGCCAGCAGCTTAGGACCACTCGGAGGGGAAGCTTTCTTT. It codes for CASSLGPLGGEAFF. The V and J genes are TRBV7-3 and TRBJ1-1; the D is unclear. The CDR3 is 14 residues long. Germline V gene lookup returns CDR1 SGHTA and CDR2 FQGTGA. V gave up 2 bases and J gave up 8 bases, with 15 bases separating them.

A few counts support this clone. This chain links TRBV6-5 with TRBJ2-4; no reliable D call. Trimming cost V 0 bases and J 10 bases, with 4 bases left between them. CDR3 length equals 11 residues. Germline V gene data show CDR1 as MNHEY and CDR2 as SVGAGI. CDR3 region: CASSYSGIQYF. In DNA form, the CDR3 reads TGTGCCAGCAGTTACTCCGGGATTCAGTACTTC.

CDR3: CASSYSGAGTYNEQFF. CDR3 DNA sequence: TGTGCCAGCAGTTACTCGGGAGCGGGGACCTACAATGAGCAGTTCTTC. The chain has TRBV6-5 and TRBJ2-1; 7 bases fit TRBD2. Trimming removed 0 bases from V and 2 bases from J; junction bases left unmatched: 4. Per germline, CDR1 MNHEY and CDR2 SVGAGI. This CDR3 has 16 residues.

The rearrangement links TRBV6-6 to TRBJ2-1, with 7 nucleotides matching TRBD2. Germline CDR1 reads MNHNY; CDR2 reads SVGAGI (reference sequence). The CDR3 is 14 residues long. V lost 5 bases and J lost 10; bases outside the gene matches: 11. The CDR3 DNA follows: TGTGCCAGCAGTGTGGGAGGGGCAGAGGTAGAGCAGTTCTTC. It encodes CASSVGGAEVEQFF.

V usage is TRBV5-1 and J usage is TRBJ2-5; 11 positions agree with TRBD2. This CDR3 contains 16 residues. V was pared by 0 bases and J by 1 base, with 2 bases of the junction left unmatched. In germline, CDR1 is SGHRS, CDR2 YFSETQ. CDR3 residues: CASSLGLAGFQETQYF. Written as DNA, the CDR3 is TGCGCCAGCAGCTTGGGACTAGCGGGGTTCCAAGAGACCCAGTACTTC. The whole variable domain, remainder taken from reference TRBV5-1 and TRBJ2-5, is KAGVTQTPRYLIKTRGQQVTLSCSPISGHRSVSWYQQTPGQGLQFLFEYFSETQRNKGNFPGRFSGRQFSNSRSEMNVSTLELGDSALYLCASSLGLAGFQETQYFGPGTRLLVL.

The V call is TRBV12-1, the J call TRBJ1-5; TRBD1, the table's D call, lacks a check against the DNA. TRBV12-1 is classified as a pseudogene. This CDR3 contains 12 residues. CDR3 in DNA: TGTGCCAACCGACAGGGGACTCAGCCCCAGCATTTT. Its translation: CANRQGTQPQHF.

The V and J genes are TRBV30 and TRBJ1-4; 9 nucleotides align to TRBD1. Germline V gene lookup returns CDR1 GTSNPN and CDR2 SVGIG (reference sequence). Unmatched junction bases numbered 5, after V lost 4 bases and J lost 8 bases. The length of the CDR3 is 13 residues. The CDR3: CAWNRDRDEKLFF. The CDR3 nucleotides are TGTGCCTGGAACCGGGACAGGGACGAAAAACTGTTTTTT.

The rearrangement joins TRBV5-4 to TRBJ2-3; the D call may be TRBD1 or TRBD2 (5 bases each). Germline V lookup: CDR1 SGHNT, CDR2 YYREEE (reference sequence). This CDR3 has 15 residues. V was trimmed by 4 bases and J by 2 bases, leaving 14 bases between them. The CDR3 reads CASSHPGAATDTQYF. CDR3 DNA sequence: TGTGCCAGCAGCCATCCCGGGGCCGCCACAGATACGCAGTATTTT.